The present entry profiles one TCR beta chain with its context. No antigen is known for it. These data originate in a study of cytomegalovirus exposure and HLA in healthy donors. Study-level points and caveats: Investigators reported under 200 TCR beta chains as tied to cytomegalovirus.

Germline V lookup: CDR1 SGHDT, CDR2 YYEEEE. The CDR3 has 14 amino acids. Trimming at V came to 3 bases and at J to 2 bases, leaving 4 bases not matched to a gene. PCR used 60 Vbeta primers and 13 Jbeta primers. Measured with immunoSEQ multiplex PCR; TCRdb has only the in-frame clones, and not every one. The data show about 100,000 clones, with about 76% seen just once and less than 9% held by the top ten. The chain combines TRBV5-6 with TRBJ2-7; 8 bases fit TRBD1. The source of this sequence is a man between 35 and 55 years old in good health and CMV-seropositive. The sequenced material came from PBMCs. In DNA, the CDR3 is TGTGCCAGCAGCTACGGACAGGGTGCCTACGAGCAGTACTTC. Translated, it gives CASSYGQGAYEQYF.